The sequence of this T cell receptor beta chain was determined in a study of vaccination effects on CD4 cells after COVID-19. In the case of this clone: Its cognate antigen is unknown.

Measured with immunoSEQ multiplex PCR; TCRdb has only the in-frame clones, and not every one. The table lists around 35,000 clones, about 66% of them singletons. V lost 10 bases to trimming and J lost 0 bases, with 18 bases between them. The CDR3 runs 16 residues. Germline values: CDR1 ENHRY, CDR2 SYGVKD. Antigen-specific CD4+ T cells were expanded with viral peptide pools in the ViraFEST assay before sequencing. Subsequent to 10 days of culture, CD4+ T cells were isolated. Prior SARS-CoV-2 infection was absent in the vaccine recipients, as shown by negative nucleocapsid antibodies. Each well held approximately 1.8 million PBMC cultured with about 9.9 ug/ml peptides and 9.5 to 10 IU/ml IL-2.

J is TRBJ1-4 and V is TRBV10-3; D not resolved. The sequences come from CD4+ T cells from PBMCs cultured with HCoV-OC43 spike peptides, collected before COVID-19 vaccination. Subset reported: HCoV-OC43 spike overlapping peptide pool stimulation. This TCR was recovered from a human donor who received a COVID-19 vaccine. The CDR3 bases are TGTGCCACCGCGCTACAGCCCACCACAACTAATGAAAAACTGTTTTTT. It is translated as CATALQPTTTNEKLFF.